This T cell receptor (beta chain) appears in the sequencing data of a study of regulatory T cells in long-lasting Graves disease. The time point here: newly diagnosed GD, antithyroid drugs for less than 3 months. PBMC-extracted RNA yielded the TCR library. This clonotype has ten or more counts. In building TCR beta libraries, iRepertoire HTBI primers were used together with Arm-PCR of CDR3 regions. Each CDR3 protein gets one entry after TCRdb re-called the multiplex PCR reads with MiXCR. The sample lists some 450,000 distinct CDR3 sequences, about a sixth seen once, with around 10% in the top ten. The CDR3 covers 13 residues. In germline, CDR1 is MNHEY, CDR2 SVGEGT. The ends were cut back, 2 bases at V and 6 bases at J, with 8 bases in the middle. The same data also went into a second study, on T cells in Graves' hyperthyroidism and ophthalmopathy. That publication notes: Clinical symptoms, serum thyroxine and TRAb, thyroid ultrasound and orbital computed tomography together formed the diagnostic basis.

The material sequenced was peripheral blood mononuclear cells (PBMCs), taken at new diagnosis, from a patient treated with antithyroid drugs. The TCR originated in a woman younger than 45 with Graves disease. The J gene is TRBJ1-5, the V gene TRBV6-2 or TRBV6-3, with D unclear. The CDR3, as DNA: TGTGCCAGCAGTTACGTAGGGAGTCAGCCCCAGCATTTT. Amino acids: CASSYVGSQPQHF.